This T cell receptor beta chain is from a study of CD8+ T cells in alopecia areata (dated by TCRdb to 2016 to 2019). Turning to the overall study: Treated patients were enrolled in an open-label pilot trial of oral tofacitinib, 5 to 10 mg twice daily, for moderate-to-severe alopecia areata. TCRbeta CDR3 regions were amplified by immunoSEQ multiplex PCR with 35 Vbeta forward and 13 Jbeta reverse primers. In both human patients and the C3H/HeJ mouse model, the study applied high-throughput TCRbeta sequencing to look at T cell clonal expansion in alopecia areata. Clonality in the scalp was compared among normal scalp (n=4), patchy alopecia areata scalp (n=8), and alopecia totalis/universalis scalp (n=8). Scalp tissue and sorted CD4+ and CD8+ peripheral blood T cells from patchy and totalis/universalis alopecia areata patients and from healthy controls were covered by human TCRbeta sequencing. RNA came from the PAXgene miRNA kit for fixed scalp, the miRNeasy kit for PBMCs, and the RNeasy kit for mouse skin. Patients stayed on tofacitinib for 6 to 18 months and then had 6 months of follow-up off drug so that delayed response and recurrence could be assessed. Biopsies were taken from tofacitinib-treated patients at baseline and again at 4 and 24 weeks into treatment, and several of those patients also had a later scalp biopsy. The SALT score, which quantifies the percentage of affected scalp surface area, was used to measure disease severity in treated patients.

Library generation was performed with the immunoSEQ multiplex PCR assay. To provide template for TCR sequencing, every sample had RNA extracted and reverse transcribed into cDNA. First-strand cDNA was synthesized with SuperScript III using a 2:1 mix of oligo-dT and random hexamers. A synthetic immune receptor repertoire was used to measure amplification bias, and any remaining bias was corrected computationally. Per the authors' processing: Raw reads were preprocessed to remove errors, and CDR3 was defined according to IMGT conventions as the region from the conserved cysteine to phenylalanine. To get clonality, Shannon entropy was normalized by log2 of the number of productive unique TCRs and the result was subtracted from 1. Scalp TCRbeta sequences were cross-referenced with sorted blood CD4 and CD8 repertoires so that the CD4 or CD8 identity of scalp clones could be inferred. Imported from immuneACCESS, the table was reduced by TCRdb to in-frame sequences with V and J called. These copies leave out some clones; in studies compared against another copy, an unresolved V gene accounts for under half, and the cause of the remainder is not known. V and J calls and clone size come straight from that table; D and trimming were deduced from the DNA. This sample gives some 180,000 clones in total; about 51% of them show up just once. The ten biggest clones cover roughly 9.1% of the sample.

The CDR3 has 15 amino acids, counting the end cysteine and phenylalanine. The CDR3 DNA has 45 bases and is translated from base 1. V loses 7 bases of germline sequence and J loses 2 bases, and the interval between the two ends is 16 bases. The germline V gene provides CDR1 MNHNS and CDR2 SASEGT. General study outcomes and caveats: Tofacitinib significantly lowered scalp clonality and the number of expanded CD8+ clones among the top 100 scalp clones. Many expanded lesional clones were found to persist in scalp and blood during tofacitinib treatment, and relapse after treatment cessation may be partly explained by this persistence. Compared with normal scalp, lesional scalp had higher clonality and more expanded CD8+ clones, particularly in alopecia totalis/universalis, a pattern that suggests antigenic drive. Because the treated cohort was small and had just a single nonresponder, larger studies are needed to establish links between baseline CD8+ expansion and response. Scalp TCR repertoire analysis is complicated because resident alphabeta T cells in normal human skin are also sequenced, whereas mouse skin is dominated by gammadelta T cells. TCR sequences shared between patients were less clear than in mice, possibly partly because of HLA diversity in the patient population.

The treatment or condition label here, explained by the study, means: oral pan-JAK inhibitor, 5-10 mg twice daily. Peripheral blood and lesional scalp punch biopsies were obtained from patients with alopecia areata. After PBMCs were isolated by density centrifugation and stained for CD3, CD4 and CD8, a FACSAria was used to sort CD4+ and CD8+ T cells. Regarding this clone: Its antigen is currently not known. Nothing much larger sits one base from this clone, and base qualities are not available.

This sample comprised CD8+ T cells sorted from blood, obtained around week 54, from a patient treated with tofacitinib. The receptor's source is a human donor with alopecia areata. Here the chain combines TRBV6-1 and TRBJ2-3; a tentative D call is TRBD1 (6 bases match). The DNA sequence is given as TGTGCCAGCAACCTGGGAGACAGGCACACAGATACGCAGTATTTT. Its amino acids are CASNLGDRHTDTQYF.